This entry lists 5 T cell receptor beta chains sequenced from one sample in a study of cytomegalovirus exposure and HLA in healthy donors. Data came from immunoSEQ multiplex PCR; TCRdb stores just in-frame clones and leaves some out. The table records about 150,000 clones, approximately 90% of them present only once. Sequences were obtained from PBMCs. The receptor source for this set is a man aged 18 to 30 in good health and CMV-seronegative.

The chain combines TRBV2 with TRBJ1-6; D remains unclear. The CDR3 has 11 amino acids. Trimming pared 4 bases from V and 9 bases from J, leaving 4 bases between. Germline loops: CDR1 SNHLY, CDR2 FYNNEI. The CDR3 protein is CASSGGSPLHF. CDR3 in DNA: TGTGCCAGCAGTGGAGGTTCACCCCTCCACTTT.

This clone was recorded only once. The chain has TRBV6-6 and TRBJ1-4; TRBD1 aligns across 7 bases. Germline CDR1 MNHNY, CDR2 SVGAGI (reference sequence). Trimming cost V 4 bases and J 8 bases; bases outside gene matches: 7. The CDR3 contains 14 residues. Written as DNA, the CDR3 is TGTGCCAGCAGTTGGGACAGCCGAGCCGAAAAACTGTTTTTT. This encodes CASSWDSRAEKLFF.

This sequence joins TRBV20-1 and TRBJ1-1; TRBD1 might be the D (5 bases). This CDR3 comprises 10 residues. Germline V gene data show CDR1 as DFQATT and CDR2 as SNEGSKA (reference sequence). CDR3 region: CTTIGGEAFF. CDR3 DNA: TGCACTACCATTGGGGGGGAAGCTTTCTTT.

V usage is TRBV4-3 and J usage is TRBJ1-4, with 7 bases fitting TRBD1. Germline assignment: CDR1 LGHNA and CDR2 YSLEER. V was clipped by 2 bases and J by 3 bases; unmatched bases: 12. The CDR3 is 18 amino acids. For the CDR3, the DNA is TGCGCCAGCAGCCAAACAGGGGCCGAAGTTACATCTAATGAAAAACTGTTTTTT. Translated: CASSQTGAEVTSNEKLFF.

The chain is built from TRBV6-5 and TRBJ1-1, with a tentative D call TRBD1 (5 bases). V dropped 1 base and J dropped 1 base, with 10 bases sitting between them. The CDR3 runs 15 residues. The germline CDR1 and CDR2 sequences are MNHEY and SVGAGI. CDR3 in DNA: TGTGCCAGCAGTTACTACGGGGGACCGAACACTGAAGCTTTCTTT. This translates into CASSYYGGPNTEAFF.